This T cell receptor (beta chain) was identified during a study of blood T cell repertoires in COVID-19. Turning to the study itself: Spain, Italy and the United States supplied samples that represented acute and convalescent COVID-19.

This clone was recorded at least ten times. Generated by immunoSEQ multiplex PCR, the TCRdb table keeps only in-frame clones and is missing some. There are about 200,000 clones in the sample; 75% to 85% occur only once, and 13% lies in the top ten. Losses at the gene ends were 6 bases for V and 5 bases for J; bases not matched to a gene: 9. The CDR3 spans 15 residues. Germline CDR1 reads ENHRY; CDR2 reads SYGVKD. The sequenced sample consisted of peripheral blood. The rearrangement uses TRBV10-3 and TRBJ2-2; TRBD1 matches at 7 bases. The TCR originated in a human donor in a cohort sampled during active COVID-19. The CDR3 region has the DNA TGTGCCATCAGGGAACAGGGGTCGGGGACCGGGGAGCTGTTTTTT. It is translated as CAIREQGSGTGELFF.